Shown below are 20 T cell receptor beta chains from a single sample sequenced in a study of T cell clonality in common variable immunodeficiency. Study results and limitations: Fewer deletions and N-nucleotide insertions were reportedly seen in common variable immunodeficiency TCR beta sequences.

Assay: immunoSEQ multiplex PCR; the TCRdb copy retains only in-frame clones and omits some. The sample was found to contain around 13,000 clones, and every one recurs. These receptors' targets are unknown. Sequenced input: peripheral blood mononuclear cells. The receptor set was obtained from a human donor with common variable immunodeficiency.

For this clone: Read coverage stops 3 residues before the CDR3 terminus; the germline J gene supplies the remainder. J is TRBJ2-7 and V is TRBV2, with unresolved D. CDR1 is SNHLY and CDR2 is FYNNEI in the germline V gene. The CDR3 loop spans 12 amino acids. V was cut by 2 bases and J by 4 bases, with 6 bases left in between. Incomplete CDR3 DNA: TGTGCCAGCAGTGAATCTGTGTACGAG. It specifies CASSESVYE. The CDR3 reads in full as CASSESVYEQYF.

Concerning this clone itself: The CDR3 end lies 3 residues beyond the end of the read and is filled in from the germline J gene. This chain joins TRBV20-1 and TRBJ1-6; D is uncertain. Germline loops: CDR1 DFQATT, CDR2 SNEGSKA (reference sequence). The germline V and J ends were trimmed by 3 bases and 9 bases, with 15 bases remaining between them. CDR3 length equals 14 residues. This CDR3 is CSASQTPSGSPLHF. The covered CDR3 bases are TGCAGTGCTAGTCAGACGCCCTCGGGTTCACCC.

For this clone: The read comes to an end 3 residues before the CDR3 does, leaving the germline J gene to fill in the end. This chain uses TRBV29-1 with TRBJ1-5; D might be TRBD1 (5 bases). The V gene lost 4 bases and the J gene lost 2 bases, with 12 bases spanning the gap. The CDR3 sequence is 14 residues long. The germline gives CDR1 SQVTM, CDR2 ANQGSEA. The part of the CDR3 DNA that was read is TGCAGCGTTGTTCCCACAGGACGCAATCAGCCC. Translated, it gives CSVVPTGRNQP. The whole CDR3 is CSVVPTGRNQPQHF.

This clone showed up just a few times. Read sequence stops 3 residues before the CDR3 end, and the germline J gene provides the missing end. The V gene is TRBV7-2, the J gene TRBJ2-3; D might be TRBD1 (5 bases). The CDR3 spans 15 residues. Germline values: CDR1 SGHTA, CDR2 FQGNSA. V was cut by 1 base and J by 0 bases, with 8 bases left in between. The sequenced CDR3 bases are TGTGCCAGCAGCTTAGTAGGGGCTAGCACAGATACG. Translated: CASSLVGASTDT. From start to end, the CDR3 is CASSLVGASTDTQYF.

This clone appeared many times. The read is 3 residues too short to cover the CDR3 end, so that end is filled in from the germline J gene. The genes are TRBV19 and TRBJ2-1, with 8 bases aligning to TRBD2. Germline lookup yields CDR1 LNHDA and CDR2 SQIVND (reference sequence). V was clipped by 4 bases and J by 6 bases; unmatched bases: 8. This CDR3 is 15 amino acids long. The CDR3 bases that were read are TGTGCCAGTAGTACCTTTGGACTAGCTCTCAATGAG. It codes for CASSTFGLALNE. In full, the CDR3 reads CASSTFGLALNEQFF. Complete variable domain (other parts from reference TRBV19 and TRBJ2-1): DGGITQSPKYLFRKEGQNVTLSCEQNLNHDAMYWYRQDPGQGLRLIYYSQIVNDFQKGDIAEGYSVSREKKESFPLTVTSAQKNPTAFYLCASSTFGLALNEQFFGPGTRLTVL.

This clone was counted only a few times. The read stops 3 residues short of the end of the CDR3; the missing end is completed from the germline J gene. V and J are TRBV29-1 and TRBJ1-2; 10 bases are shared with TRBD1. The CDR3 covers 14 residues. CDR1 and CDR2 from the germline V gene are SQVTM and ANQGSEA. V shed 7 bases and J 5 bases; nucleotides not matched to a gene: 10. Partial CDR3 DNA: TGCAGCGCCGCGGGGTTGGGACAGGGGTATGGC. It specifies CSAAGLGQGYG. The CDR3 in its entirety is CSAAGLGQGYGYTF.

Judged by abundance, this clone is medium-sized. The CDR3 end is not reached by the read, which stops 3 residues before it; the germline J gene fills it in. The chain is built from TRBV20-1 and TRBJ2-3; 9 positions match TRBD1. Germline assignment: CDR1 DFQATT and CDR2 SNEGSKA (reference sequence). V shed 3 bases, J shed 1 base, and the junction held 5 bases outside the gene matches. The CDR3 covers 15 residues. The CDR3 reads CSASERQGGTDTQYF. The part of the CDR3 DNA that was read is TGCAGTGCTAGCGAGAGACAGGGGGGCACAGATACG.

Note on this clone: The read terminates 3 residues before the CDR3 end, so the remaining end is supplied by the germline J gene. The chain combines TRBV19 with TRBJ2-3; the D gene is possibly TRBD1 (5 bases). Trimming stripped 4 bases from V and 8 bases from J, with 7 bases between. CDR3 size: 11 residues. Germline V gene sequence: CDR1 LNHDA, CDR2 SQIVND (reference sequence). The CDR3 reads CASSSGATQYF. The covered CDR3 bases are TGTGCCAGTAGTAGTGGGGCTACG.

This clone is medium-sized within its sample. The CDR3 is CASSSMRDSPLHF. CDR3 DNA, as far as it was read: TGTGCCAGCAGTTCTATGCGGGATTCACCC. The V gene is TRBV7-3, the J gene TRBJ1-6, with D unclear. The read stops 3 residues short of the end of the CDR3; the missing end is completed from the germline J gene. Trimming shortened V by 6 bases and J by 8 bases, and 11 bases separated the two germline ends. CDR3 length equals 13 residues. Germline CDR1 is SGHTA and CDR2 is FQGTGA.

This clone was picked up many times. The CDR3 end falls 3 residues outside the read, so it is completed with the germline J gene. V usage is TRBV19 and J usage is TRBJ2-1; 12 nucleotides align to TRBD2. Trimming cost V 4 bases and J 6 bases; bases outside gene matches: 4. Germline values: CDR1 LNHDA, CDR2 SQIVND (reference sequence). CDR3 length equals 15 residues. The CDR3 loop reads CASSTTSGGSNEQFF. CDR3 DNA, as far as it was read: TGTGCCAGTAGTACTACTAGCGGGGGGTCCAATGAG.

A few counts support this clone. The read halts 3 residues ahead of the CDR3 end, with the missing end drawn from the germline J gene. The J gene is TRBJ1-2, the V gene TRBV5-1; TRBD1 aligns across 7 bases. Germline CDR1 SGHRS, CDR2 YFSETQ. CDR3 length equals 14 residues. CDR3 region: CASSYGQVLEGYTF. The part of the CDR3 DNA that was read is TGCGCCAGCAGCTACGGACAGGTCTTGGAAGGC.

Concerning this clone: The DNA ends 3 residues before the CDR3 does, and the rest of the CDR3 is filled in from the germline J gene. This sequence joins TRBV30 and TRBJ2-1; TRBD1 agrees at 7 bases. Losses at the gene ends were 3 bases for V and 9 bases for J; bases not matched to a gene: 8. In germline, CDR1 is GTSNPN, CDR2 SVGIG (reference sequence). The CDR3 covers 13 residues. The DNA read from the CDR3 is TGTGCCTGGAGCCCGGGACAGATCAGTGAG. Protein: CAWSPGQISE. The complete CDR3 reads CAWSPGQISEQFF.

Of note for this clone: The read ends 3 residues before the CDR3 terminus; that terminus is restored from the germline J gene. V and J are TRBV30 and TRBJ1-6; D perhaps matches TRBD1 (6 bases). The CDR3 loop spans 13 amino acids. With 2 bases removed from V and 7 bases from J, the gap between germline ends came to 9 bases. In germline, CDR1 is GTSNPN, CDR2 SVGIG (reference sequence). Here the CDR3 reads CAWSKDRNSPLHF. The DNA read from the CDR3 is TGTGCCTGGAGTAAGGACAGAAATTCACCC.

This clone was counted a few times. Sequencing ends 3 residues short of the CDR3 end; the germline J gene provides the rest. The V and J genes are TRBV7-3 and TRBJ2-1; unclear D gene. The germline V gene has CDR1 SGHTA and CDR2 FQGTGA. V gave up 0 bases and J gave up 2 bases, with 11 bases separating them. CDR3 size: 16 residues. CDR3 DNA (partial): TGTGCCAGCAGCTTAACAGGGTTTAGGACCTACAATGAG. Amino acid sequence: CASSLTGFRTYNE. The complete CDR3 protein is CASSLTGFRTYNEQFF.

Many counts were recorded for this clone. The read terminates 3 residues ahead of where the CDR3 ends, so the germline J gene completes it. The V gene is TRBV20-1, the J gene TRBJ2-3, with D uncertain. CDR1 is DFQATT, CDR2 SNEGSKA, per germline (reference sequence). Between the trimmed V and J ends, which lost 5 bases and 1 base, there was a span of 10 bases. The CDR3 totals 13 residues. This CDR3 is CSAVLTGTDTQYF. The part of the CDR3 DNA that was read is TGCAGTGCTGTGTTGACTGGCACAGATACG.

Turning to this clone: The read falls 3 residues short of the CDR3 end, and the missing part is taken from the germline J gene. The V gene is TRBV19, the J gene TRBJ1-1, with D possibly matching TRBD1 (5 bases). The CDR3 extends over 13 amino acids. Per the germline V gene, CDR1 is LNHDA and CDR2 is SQIVND (reference sequence). This CDR3 is CASSIGGSEEAFF. Incomplete CDR3 DNA: TGTGCCAGTAGTATTGGGGGGTCAGAAGAA.

There are a few counts of this clone. The CDR3 goes on 3 residues after the read ends, and that part is filled in from the germline J gene. The V and J genes are TRBV7-6 and TRBJ1-6; 12 bases are shared with TRBD1. The CDR3 totals 16 residues. Germline loops: CDR1 SGHVS, CDR2 FNYEAQ. The junction had 3 bases not matched to a gene; V was cut back by 0 bases and J by 9 bases. The sequenced part of the CDR3 DNA is TGTGCCAGCAGCTTAGCACCGGGACAGGGGGCTTCACCC. Protein: CASSLAPGQGASP. The entire CDR3 sequence reads CASSLAPGQGASPLHF. The whole variable domain, filled in from reference TRBV7-6 and TRBJ1-6, reads GAGVSQSPRYKVTKRGQDVALRCDPISGHVSLYWYRQALGQGPEFLTYFNYEAQQDKSGLPNDRFSAERPEGSISTLTIQRTEQRDSAMYRCASSLAPGQGASPLHFGNGTRLTVT.

The CDR3 reads CASNDGTSRETQYF. The sequenced CDR3 bases are TGTGCCAGCAACGACGGGACTAGTCGCGAGACC. The rearrangement uses TRBV6-2 or TRBV6-3 and TRBJ2-5; 8 bases map to TRBD2. The CDR3 extends 3 residues past the end of the read, so its final part is completed from the germline J gene. The germline V gene has CDR1 MNHEY and CDR2 SVGEGT. The CDR3 has 14 residues. With 7 bases clipped from V and 5 bases from J, the junction kept 9 bases outside the gene matches.

This clone showed up just a few times. The read stops 3 residues short of the end of the CDR3; the missing end is completed from the germline J gene. The chain carries TRBV6-2 or TRBV6-3 and TRBJ2-5, with TRBD2 matching over 15 bases. V shed 6 bases and J 5 bases; nucleotides not matched to a gene: 7. Germline CDR1 is MNHEY and CDR2 is SVGEGT. The CDR3 is made up of 16 amino acids. The part of the CDR3 DNA that was read is TGTGCCAGCAGCTGGACTAGCGGGGGGGCCTCGGAGACC. It specifies CASSWTSGGASET. In full, the CDR3 is CASSWTSGGASETQYF.

At least ten counts were recorded for this clone. The read gets to within 3 residues of the CDR3 end, and the germline J gene fills in the rest. The rearrangement uses TRBV7-6 and TRBJ1-6; possible D gene TRBD1, 5 bases. Germline CDR1 reads SGHVS; CDR2 reads FNYEAQ. The CDR3 length is 17 residues. The V and J ends lost 5 bases and 2 bases respectively, with 16 bases between them. CDR3: CASSPLVGTTYNSPLHF. The covered CDR3 bases are TGTGCCAGCAGCCCCCTGGTCGGGACTACCTATAATTCACCC.